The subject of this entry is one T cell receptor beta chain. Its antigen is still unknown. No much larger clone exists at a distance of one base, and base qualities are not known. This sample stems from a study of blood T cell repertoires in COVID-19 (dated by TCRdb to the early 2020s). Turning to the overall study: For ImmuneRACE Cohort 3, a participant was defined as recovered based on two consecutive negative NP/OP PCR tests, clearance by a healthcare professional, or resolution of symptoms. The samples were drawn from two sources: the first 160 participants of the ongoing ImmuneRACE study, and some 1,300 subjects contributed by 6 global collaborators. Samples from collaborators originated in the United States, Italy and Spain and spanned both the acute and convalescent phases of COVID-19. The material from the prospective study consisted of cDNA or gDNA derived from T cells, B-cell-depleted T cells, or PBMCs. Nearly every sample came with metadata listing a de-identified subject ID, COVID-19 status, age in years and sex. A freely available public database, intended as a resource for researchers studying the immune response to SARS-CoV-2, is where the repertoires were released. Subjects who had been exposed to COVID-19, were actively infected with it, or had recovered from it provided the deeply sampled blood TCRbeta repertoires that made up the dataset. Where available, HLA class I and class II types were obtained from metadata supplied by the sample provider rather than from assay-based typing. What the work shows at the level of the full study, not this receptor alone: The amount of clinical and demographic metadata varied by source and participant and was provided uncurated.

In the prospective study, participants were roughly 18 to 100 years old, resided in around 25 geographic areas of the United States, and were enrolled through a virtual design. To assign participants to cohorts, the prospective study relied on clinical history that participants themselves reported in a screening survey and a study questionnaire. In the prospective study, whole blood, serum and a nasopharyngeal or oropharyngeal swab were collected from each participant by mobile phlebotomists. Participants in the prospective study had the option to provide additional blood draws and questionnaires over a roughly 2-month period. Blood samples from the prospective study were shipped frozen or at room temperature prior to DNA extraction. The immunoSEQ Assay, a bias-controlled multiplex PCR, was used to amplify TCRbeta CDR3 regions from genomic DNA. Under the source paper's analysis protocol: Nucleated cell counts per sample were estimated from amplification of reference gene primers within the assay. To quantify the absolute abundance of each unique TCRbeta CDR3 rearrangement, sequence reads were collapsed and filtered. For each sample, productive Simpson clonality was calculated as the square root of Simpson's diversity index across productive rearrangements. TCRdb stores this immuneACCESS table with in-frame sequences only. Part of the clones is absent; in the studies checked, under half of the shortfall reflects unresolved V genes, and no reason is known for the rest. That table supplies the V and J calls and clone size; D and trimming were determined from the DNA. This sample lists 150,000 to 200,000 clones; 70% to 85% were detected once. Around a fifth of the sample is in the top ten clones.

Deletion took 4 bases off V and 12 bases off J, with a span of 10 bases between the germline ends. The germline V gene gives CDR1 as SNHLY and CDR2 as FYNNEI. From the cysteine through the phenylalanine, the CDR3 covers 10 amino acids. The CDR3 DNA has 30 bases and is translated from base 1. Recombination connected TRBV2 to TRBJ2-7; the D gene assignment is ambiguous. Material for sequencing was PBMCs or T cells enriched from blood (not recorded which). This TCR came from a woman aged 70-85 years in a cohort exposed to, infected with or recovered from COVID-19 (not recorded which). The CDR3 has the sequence CASSGAVWYF. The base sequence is TGTGCCAGCAGTGGCGCGGTTTGGTACTTC.